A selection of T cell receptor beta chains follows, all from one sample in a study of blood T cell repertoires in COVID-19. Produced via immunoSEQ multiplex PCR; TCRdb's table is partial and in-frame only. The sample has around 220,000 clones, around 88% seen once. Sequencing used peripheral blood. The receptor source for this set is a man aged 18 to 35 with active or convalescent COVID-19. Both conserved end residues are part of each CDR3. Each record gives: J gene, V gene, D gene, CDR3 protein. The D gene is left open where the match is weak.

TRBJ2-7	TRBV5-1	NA	CASSFDQSEQYF
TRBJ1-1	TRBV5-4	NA	CASSLGNRRENTEAFF
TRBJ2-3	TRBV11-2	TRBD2	CASDLGQRGRDTQYF
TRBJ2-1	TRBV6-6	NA	CASSRGSYNEQFF
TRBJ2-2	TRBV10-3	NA	CAISDGSDTGELFF
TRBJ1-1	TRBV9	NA	CASSGESNLNTEAFF
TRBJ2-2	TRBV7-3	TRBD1	CASSRGQGANTGELFF
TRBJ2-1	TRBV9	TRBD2	CASSVGAGGYNEQFF
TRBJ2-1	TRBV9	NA	CASSAALESNEQFF
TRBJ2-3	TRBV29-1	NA	CSDGSSTDTQYF
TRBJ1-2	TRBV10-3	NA	CAIRSGPVYGYTF
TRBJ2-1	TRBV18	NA	CASSRVRIGSSYNEQFF
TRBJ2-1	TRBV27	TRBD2	CASSSGTSGVHEQFF
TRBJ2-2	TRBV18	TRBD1	CASSYDRGPGTGELFF
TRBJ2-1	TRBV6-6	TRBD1	CASREPGQGYNEQFF
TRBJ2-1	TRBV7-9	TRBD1	CASSNILTGGLPHNEQFF
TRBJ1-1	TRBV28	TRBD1	CASSPTGGFRSEAFF
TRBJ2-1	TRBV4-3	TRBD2	CASSPSWLAAYNEQFF
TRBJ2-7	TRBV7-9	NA	CASSSGDGEQYF
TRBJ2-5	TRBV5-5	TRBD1	CASSQNAGTVGETQYF
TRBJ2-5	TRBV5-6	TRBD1	CASSPGQVQETQYF
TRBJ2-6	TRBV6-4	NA	CASSEQVSGANVLTF
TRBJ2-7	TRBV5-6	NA	CASSLVGSSYEQYF
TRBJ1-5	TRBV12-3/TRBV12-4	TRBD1	CASSKDRVGPQHF
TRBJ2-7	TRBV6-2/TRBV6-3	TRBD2	CASSYGVTSGIREQYF
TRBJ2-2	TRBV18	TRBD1	CASSPLGTGSGELFF
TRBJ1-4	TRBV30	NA	CAWSGILDSWKEKLFF
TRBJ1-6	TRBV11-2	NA	CASSSALLGESSYNSPLHF
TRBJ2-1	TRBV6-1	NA	CASSEQSGSYNEQFF
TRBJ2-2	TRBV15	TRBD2	CATSRRGAGSNHGELFF
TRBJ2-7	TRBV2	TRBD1	CASRGTGTIYEQYF
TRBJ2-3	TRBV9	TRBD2	CASSPRLAGGGGSTDTQYF